One and the same sample provided the 29 T cell receptor beta chains below, sequenced in a study of blood T cell repertoires in COVID-19. The repertoire was sequenced with immunoSEQ multiplex PCR; TCRdb's copy has only in-frame clones and lacks some. The table has roughly 450,000 clones, 90% seen once. Source material: PBMCs or T cells enriched from blood (not recorded which). The receptors here all came from a man between 18 and 29 years old who had recovered from COVID-19.

The chain is built from TRBV5-1 and TRBJ2-3; 14 nucleotides match TRBD2. The CDR3 spans 18 residues. V dropped 3 bases and J dropped 3; count of bases not matched to a gene: 9. Germline V gene lookup returns CDR1 SGHRS and CDR2 YFSETQ. Here the CDR3 DNA reads TGCGCCAGCAGCTCCATGACTAGCGGGGGGGCCAGTACAGATACGCAGTATTTT. Translating gives CASSSMTSGGASTDTQYF.

The rearrangement uses TRBV11-2 and TRBJ2-7; D possibly corresponds to TRBD2 (7 bases). This CDR3 region has 16 residues. V was cut by 3 bases and J by 7 bases, with 22 bases left in between. Germline values: CDR1 SGHAT, CDR2 FQNNGV. The CDR3 DNA follows: TGTGCCAGCAGCTTCACGGCTAGCGGAGGGGGGAGAGAGCAGTACTTC. This codes for CASSFTASGGGREQYF. The whole variable domain, remainder taken from reference TRBV11-2 and TRBJ2-7, is EAGVAQSPRYKIIEKRQSVAFWCNPISGHATLYWYQQILGQGPKLLIQFQNNGVVDDSQLPKDRFSAERLKGVDSTLKIQPAKLEDSAVYLCASSFTASGGGREQYFGPGTRLTVT.

This clone occurred once. This sequence joins TRBV25-1 and TRBJ1-4; D may be TRBD1 (5 bases). Germline CDR1 MGHDK, CDR2 SYGVNS. This CDR3 is built from 14 residues. V lost 6 bases to trimming and J lost 8 bases, with 16 bases between them. The CDR3 nucleotides read TGTGCCAGCAGCGCCGGGGGGGTCGGGGAAAAACTGTTTTTT. Translated, it gives CASSAGGVGEKLFF.

This sequence joins TRBV3-1 (or the pseudogene TRBV3-2) and TRBJ2-2, with D unresolved. Germline V gene lookup returns CDR1 LGHDT and CDR2 YNNKEL (reference sequence). Between the trimmed V and J ends, which lost 4 bases and 4 bases, there was a span of 16 bases. This CDR3 is built from 16 residues. CDR3 residues: CASSPQERLRTGELFF. The CDR3 region has the DNA TGTGCCAGCAGCCCTCAAGAGAGGCTGCGCACCGGGGAGCTGTTTTTT.

This clone has a handful of counts. The V call is TRBV12-3 or TRBV12-4, the J call TRBJ1-4; perhaps TRBD1 as D (6 bases). The CDR3 has 13 residues. The V and J ends lost 3 bases and 6 bases respectively, with 8 bases between them. CDR3 in amino acids: CASSFRGDEKLFF. The CDR3 DNA is TGTGCCAGCAGTTTCAGGGGCGATGAAAAACTGTTTTTT.

This clone has only a few counts. This chain joins TRBV2 and TRBJ1-1, with 7 bases aligning to TRBD1. Germline V lookup: CDR1 SNHLY, CDR2 FYNNEI. Trimming cost V 6 bases and J 4 bases; bases outside gene matches: 5. CDR3 size: 13 residues. For the CDR3, the DNA is TGTGCCAGCAGCTCGGACAGGCTCACTGAAGCTTTCTTT. Protein: CASSSDRLTEAFF.

The chain joins TRBV6-5 to TRBJ2-1; 8 bases map to TRBD2. Germline CDR1 is MNHEY and CDR2 is SVGAGI. The V and J ends lost 2 bases and 4 bases, in that order; junction bases with no gene match: 4. The CDR3 loop spans 15 amino acids. CDR3 nucleotide sequence: TGTGCCAGCAGTTACGGGTCTAGCGGGTACAATGAGCAGTTCTTC. As protein: CASSYGSSGYNEQFF.

The genes are TRBV7-9 and TRBJ1-3; 7 positions match TRBD1. The junction had 3 bases not matched to a gene; V was cut back by 0 bases and J by 1 base. The V gene's germline CDR1 is SEHNR and CDR2 FQNEAQ (reference sequence). The CDR3 extends over 16 amino acids. CDR3 sequence: CASSLAQGVSGNTIYF. The DNA for the CDR3 is TGTGCCAGCAGCTTAGCGCAGGGGGTGTCTGGAAACACCATATATTTT.

This rearrangement joins TRBV25-1 to TRBJ2-3, with D perhaps TRBD2 (6 bases). Germline V gives CDR1 MGHDK, CDR2 SYGVNS. The V gene lost 1 base and the J gene lost 4 bases, with 12 bases spanning the gap. The CDR3 length is 15 residues. This CDR3 reads CASSESGTLADTQYF. The CDR3 nucleotides are TGTGCCAGCAGTGAATCTGGGACTCTGGCAGATACGCAGTATTTT. Filled out from reference TRBV25-1 and TRBJ2-3, the complete variable domain reads EADIYQTPRYLVIGTGKKITLECSQTMGHDKMYWYQQDPGMELHLIHYSYGVNSTEKGDLSSESTVSRIRTEHFPLTLESARPSHTSQYLCASSESGTLADTQYFGPGTRLTVL.

This clone was recorded a few times. The chain uses TRBV2 and TRBJ2-2, with D perhaps TRBD1 (7 bases). The CDR3 contains 16 residues. With 6 bases removed from V and 1 base from J, the gap between germline ends came to 15 bases. CDR1 is SNHLY, CDR2 FYNNEI, per germline. The CDR3 DNA reads as TGTGCCAGCAGCAGGAGGGGGCGCAGGAACACCGGGGAGCTGTTTTTT. Amino acids: CASSRRGRRNTGELFF.

The CDR3 protein is CAISESESQPQHF. CDR3 sequence (DNA): TGTGCCATCAGTGAGTCGGAGAGTCAGCCCCAGCATTTT. V and J are TRBV10-3 and TRBJ1-5; D not certain. Germline V gene data show CDR1 as ENHRY and CDR2 as SYGVKD. The CDR3 consists of 13 residues. With 0 bases removed from V and 6 bases from J, the gap between germline ends came to 6 bases.

The J gene is TRBJ1-5, the V gene TRBV7-2, with D possibly matching TRBD1 (5 bases). The CDR3 spans 15 residues. The V end lost 0 bases, the J end lost 10 bases, and 16 bases lay between the germline ends. From germline, CDR1 is SGHTA and CDR2 FQGNSA. CDR3 sequence: CASSLAPGRVEPQHF. The CDR3 DNA reads as TGTGCCAGCAGCTTAGCGCCGGGCAGGGTCGAACCCCAGCATTTT.

The chain employs TRBV20-1 and TRBJ1-2, with D unclear. The V gene's germline CDR1 is DFQATT and CDR2 SNEGSKA (reference sequence). V lost 3 bases, J lost 8 bases, and 10 bases lay in between. The CDR3 runs 11 residues. The DNA for the CDR3 is TGCAGTGCTAGGAAGGAGAGGGGCTACACCTTC. This translates into CSARKERGYTF.

This clone was seen a few times. The chain employs TRBV11-2 and TRBJ1-1; the D gene is possibly TRBD1 (6 bases). The CDR3 is made up of 15 amino acids. Germline CDR1 SGHAT, CDR2 FQNNGV. V lost 5 bases and J 1 base, leaving 14 bases between the germline ends. In DNA, the CDR3 is TGTGCCAGCAGCACCTTGGACAGAAGGAACACTGAAGCTTTCTTT. This codes for CASSTLDRRNTEAFF. Filled out from reference TRBV11-2 and TRBJ1-1, the complete variable domain reads EAGVAQSPRYKIIEKRQSVAFWCNPISGHATLYWYQQILGQGPKLLIQFQNNGVVDDSQLPKDRFSAERLKGVDSTLKIQPAKLEDSAVYLCASSTLDRRNTEAFFGQGTRLTVV.

V is TRBV28 and J is TRBJ2-5; D unclear. Germline V gene data show CDR1 as MDHEN and CDR2 as SYDVKM. The CDR3 has 13 amino acids. V was trimmed by 7 bases and J by 3 bases, leaving 12 bases between them. The CDR3 DNA reads TGTGCCAGCAAGGAAAGCGCCAAAGAGACCCAGTACTTC. Translated: CASKESAKETQYF.

Turning to this clone: Other DNA sequences from this sample encode an identical CDR3 as well. The chain combines TRBV30 with TRBJ1-1; 8 nucleotides match TRBD1. The CDR3 is 13 amino acids. Losses at the gene ends were 5 bases for V and 1 base for J; bases not matched to a gene: 3. Germline V gene data show CDR1 as GTSNPN and CDR2 as SVGIG (reference sequence). CDR3 loop: CAWDRGRNTEAFF. CDR3 DNA: TGTGCCTGGGACAGGGGACGGAACACTGAAGCTTTCTTT.

This rearrangement joins TRBV19 to TRBJ1-2; possibly TRBD1 for D (5 bases). V gave up 6 bases and J gave up 5 bases, with 19 bases separating them. Germline V gives CDR1 LNHDA, CDR2 SQIVND (reference sequence). The CDR3 is 15 residues long. CDR3 DNA: TGTGCCAGTAGCCCCCGTGGAGGGGTAAGGTATGGCTACACCTTC. Translation: CASSPRGGVRYGYTF.

The chain has TRBV6-5 and TRBJ1-2; possible D gene TRBD1, 6 bases. The ends were cut back, 0 bases at V and 2 bases at J, with 13 bases in the middle. CDR3 size: 16 residues. Germline assignment: CDR1 MNHEY and CDR2 SVGAGI. CDR3 nucleotide sequence: TGTGCCAGCAGTTACTCGACGGGGACATCGAACTATGGCTACACCTTC. It is translated as CASSYSTGTSNYGYTF.

The chain carries TRBV30 and TRBJ2-3, with 15 bases matching TRBD2. V dropped 5 bases and J dropped 1; count of bases not matched to a gene: 7. In germline, CDR1 is GTSNPN, CDR2 SVGIG (reference sequence). The CDR3 is 17 amino acids. DNA for the CDR3: TGTGCCTGGGGGGGGACTAGCGGGAGGTGGGGCACAGATACGCAGTATTTT. Its protein is CAWGGTSGRWGTDTQYF.

This clone was detected only once. V and J are TRBV4-2 and TRBJ2-3; no reliable D call. In germline, CDR1 is LGHNA, CDR2 YNFKEQ. V was cut by 2 bases and J by 6 bases, with 6 bases left in between. CDR3 length: 12 amino acids. The CDR3 spells CASSQRSDTQYF. CDR3 coding DNA: TGTGCCAGCAGCCAACGGTCTGATACGCAGTATTTT.

This rearrangement joins TRBV9 to TRBJ2-7; D is possibly TRBD1 (5 bases). Germline lookup yields CDR1 SGDLS and CDR2 YYNGEE. Trimming took off 7 bases at V and 7 bases at J, with 18 bases between the two ends. The CDR3 runs to 13 residues. This CDR3 is CASGSGSVGEQYF. The DNA of the CDR3 is TGTGCCAGCGGGTCAGGGTCGGTGGGGGAGCAGTACTTC.

The rearrangement links TRBV24-1 to TRBJ1-2; 10 nucleotides match TRBD1. Germline V gives CDR1 KGHDR, CDR2 SFDVKD. The junction had 9 bases not matched to a gene; V was cut back by 4 bases and J by 5 bases. The CDR3 is made up of 16 amino acids. CDR3 residues: CATSENGQGEFYGYTF. CDR3 DNA sequence: TGTGCCACCAGTGAAAACGGACAGGGGGAGTTTTATGGCTACACCTTC.

The CDR3 protein is CASSGGNTGELFF. In DNA form, the CDR3 reads TGTGCCAGCAGTGGCGGGAACACCGGGGAGCTGTTTTTT. The V call is TRBV2, the J call TRBJ2-2, with D unresolved. Per the germline V gene, CDR1 is SNHLY and CDR2 is FYNNEI. This CDR3 has 13 residues. V was cut by 4 bases and J by 1 base, with 4 bases left in between.

This chain joins TRBV9 and TRBJ2-7, with D uncertain. Germline CDR1 SGDLS, CDR2 YYNGEE. The CDR3 runs to 15 residues. Trimming stripped 1 base from V and 0 bases from J, with 11 bases between. In DNA, the CDR3 is TGTGCCAGCAGCGTATCGTCAGCGAGCTCCTACGAGCAGTACTTC. This gives the protein CASSVSSASSYEQYF.

The chain recombines TRBV28 with TRBJ1-2, with D possibly being TRBD1 (6 bases). Per the germline V gene, CDR1 is MDHEN and CDR2 is SYDVKM. V was clipped by 6 bases and J by 4 bases, with 12 bases between them. CDR3 size: 13 residues. The CDR3: CASSEGQIYGYTF. The CDR3, as DNA: TGTGCCAGCAGCGAAGGACAGATCTATGGCTACACCTTC.

This clone was counted a single time. The genes are TRBV3-1 (or the pseudogene TRBV3-2) and TRBJ1-3; TRBD1 matches at 8 bases. This CDR3 region has 17 residues. Germline lookup yields CDR1 LGHDT and CDR2 YNNKEL (reference sequence). Trimming cost V 0 bases and J 4 bases; bases outside gene matches: 8. The CDR3 coding sequence is TGTGCCAGCAGCCAAGAAGTCCTCAGGGGGCCAGGAAACACCATATATTTT. Its protein is CASSQEVLRGPGNTIYF.

This rearrangement joins TRBV19 to TRBJ2-7, with 9 bases lining up with TRBD1. Germline CDR1 is LNHDA and CDR2 is SQIVND (reference sequence). The CDR3 runs 14 residues. Unmatched junction bases numbered 8, after V lost 5 bases and J lost 6 bases. The chain's CDR3 is CASSSGQGSGEQYF. The CDR3 DNA reads as TGTGCCAGTAGTTCGGGACAGGGTTCTGGCGAGCAGTACTTC. Variable domain in full (rest from reference TRBV19 and TRBJ2-7): DGGITQSPKYLFRKEGQNVTLSCEQNLNHDAMYWYRQDPGQGLRLIYYSQIVNDFQKGDIAEGYSVSREKKESFPLTVTSAQKNPTAFYLCASSSGQGSGEQYFGPGTRLTVT.

The genes are TRBV3-1 (or the pseudogene TRBV3-2) and TRBJ2-1, with a tentative D call TRBD1 (6 bases). Trimming shortened V by 1 base and J by 7 bases, and 23 bases separated the two germline ends. This CDR3 comprises 18 residues. Germline CDR1 reads LGHDT; CDR2 reads YNNKEL (reference sequence). Here the CDR3 reads CASSQGSRKENRANEQFF. CDR3 in DNA: TGTGCCAGCAGCCAAGGATCCCGAAAAGAAAACAGGGCAAATGAGCAGTTCTTC.

This sequence joins TRBV5-6 and TRBJ1-2, with 8 bases matching TRBD1. CDR3 length: 13 residues. CDR1 and CDR2 from the germline V gene are SGHDT and YYEEEE. V lost 4 bases and J lost 5; bases outside the gene matches: 4. The CDR3 here is CASSRTGLYGYTF. The CDR3, as DNA: TGTGCCAGCAGCCGGACAGGGCTGTATGGCTACACCTTC.